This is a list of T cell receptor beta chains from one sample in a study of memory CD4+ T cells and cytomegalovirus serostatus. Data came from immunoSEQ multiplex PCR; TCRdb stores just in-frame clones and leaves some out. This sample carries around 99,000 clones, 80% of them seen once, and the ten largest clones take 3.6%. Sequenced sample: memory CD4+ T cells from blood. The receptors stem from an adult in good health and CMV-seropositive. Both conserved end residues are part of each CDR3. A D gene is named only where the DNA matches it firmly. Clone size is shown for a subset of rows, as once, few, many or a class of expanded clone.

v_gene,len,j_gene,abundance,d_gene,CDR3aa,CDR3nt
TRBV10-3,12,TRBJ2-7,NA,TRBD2,CAISLAGYEQYF,TGTGCCATCAGTCTAGCGGGATACGAGCAGTACTTC
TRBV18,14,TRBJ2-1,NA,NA,CASSRELLNNEQFF,TGTGCCAGCTCACGTGAATTACTCAATAATGAGCAGTTCTTC
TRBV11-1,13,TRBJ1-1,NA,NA,CASSVRGSTEAFF,TGTGCCAGCAGCGTAAGGGGGAGCACTGAAGCTTTCTTT
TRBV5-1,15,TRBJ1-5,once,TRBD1,CASSPGTVSNQPQHF,TGCGCCAGCAGCCCGGGGACAGTTAGCAATCAGCCCCAGCATTTT
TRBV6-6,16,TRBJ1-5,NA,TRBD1,CASSPGQGALIQPQHF,TGTGCCAGCAGTCCAGGACAGGGGGCATTGATTCAGCCCCAGCATTTT
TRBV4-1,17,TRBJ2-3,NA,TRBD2,CASSQELAGEGTDTQYF,TGCGCCAGCAGCCAAGAATTAGCGGGAGAAGGTACAGATACGCAGTATTTT
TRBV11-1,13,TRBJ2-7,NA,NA,CASSPGGSYEQYF,TGTGCCAGCAGCCCCGGGGGTTCCTACGAGCAGTACTTC
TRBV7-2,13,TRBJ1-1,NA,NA,CASSVVMGTEAFF,TGTGCCAGCAGCGTAGTAATGGGCACTGAAGCTTTCTTT
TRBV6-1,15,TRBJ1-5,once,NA,CAGTRTLQNNQPQHF,TGTGCCGGAACCCGGACCCTACAAAACAATCAGCCCCAGCATTTT
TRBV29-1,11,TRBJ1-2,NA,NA,CSVGQNYGYTF,TGCAGCGTTGGACAGAACTATGGCTACACCTTC
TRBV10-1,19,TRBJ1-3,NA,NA,CASSESTRVAGSSGNTIYF,TGCGCCAGCAGTGAGTCGACCCGTGTCGCGGGGAGCTCTGGAAACACCATATATTTT
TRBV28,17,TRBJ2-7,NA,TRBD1,CASSPPTPDRADYEQYF,TGTGCCAGCAGTCCCCCGACCCCGGACAGGGCCGACTACGAGCAGTACTTC
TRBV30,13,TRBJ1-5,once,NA,CAWSVAVDQPQHF,TGTGCCTGGAGTGTCGCGGTGGATCAGCCCCAGCATTTT